This TCR beta chain appears in the sequencing data of a study of T cells in Graves' hyperthyroidism and ophthalmopathy. Study-wide points: Most expanded thyroid clonotypes above 0.001 recurred in blood. Ophthalmopathy was separated from stable hyperthyroidism by a 13 V-J model.

Using RNA transcripts as the source, TCR beta CDR3 regions were amplified. Initially, a first-round RT-PCR of the TCR CDR3 employed the HTBI primer set. TCRdb re-called the multiplex PCR reads with MiXCR, one entry per CDR3 protein. The repertoire consists of fewer than 650,000 distinct CDR3 sequences, with 12% to 15% occurring once and the leading ten covering about 15%. Stable disease denoted Graves' hyperthyroidism without ophthalmopathy progression within 18 months. This clonotype was recorded many times. Antigen: not known. The sample consisted of blood. The receptor was derived from a woman in her thirties or forties with Graves' hyperthyroidism.

CDR3 in DNA: TGCAGTGCTAGAGATCTCGGCAGGGGTGGCACCGGGGAGCTGTTTTTT. It yields the protein CSARDLGRGGTGELFF. V usage is TRBV20-1 and J usage is TRBJ2-2; the D gene is possibly TRBD1 (6 bases). This CDR3 has 16 amino acids. Germline-derived CDR1 and CDR2 are DFQATT and SNEGSKA (reference sequence). Trimming left V 0 bases short and J 4 bases short, with 15 bases between.